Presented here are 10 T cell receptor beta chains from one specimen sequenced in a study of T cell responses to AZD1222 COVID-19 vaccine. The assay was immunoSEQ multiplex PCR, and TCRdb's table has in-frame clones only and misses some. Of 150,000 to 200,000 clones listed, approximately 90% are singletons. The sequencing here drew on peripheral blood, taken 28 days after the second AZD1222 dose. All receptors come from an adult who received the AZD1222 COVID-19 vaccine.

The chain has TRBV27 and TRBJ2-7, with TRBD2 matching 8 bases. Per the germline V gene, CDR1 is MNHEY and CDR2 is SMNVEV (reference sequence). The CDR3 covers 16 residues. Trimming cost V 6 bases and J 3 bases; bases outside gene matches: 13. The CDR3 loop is CASRGRLLAGHYEQYF. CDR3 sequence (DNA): TGTGCCAGCAGAGGCCGCCTTCTAGCGGGCCACTACGAGCAGTACTTC.

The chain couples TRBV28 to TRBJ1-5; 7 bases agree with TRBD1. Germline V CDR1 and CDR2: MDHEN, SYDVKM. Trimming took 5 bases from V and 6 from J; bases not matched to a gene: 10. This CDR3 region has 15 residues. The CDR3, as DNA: TGTGCCAGCAGTCAGACAGGGATAGGGCTTCAGCCCCAGCATTTT. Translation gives CASSQTGIGLQPQHF.

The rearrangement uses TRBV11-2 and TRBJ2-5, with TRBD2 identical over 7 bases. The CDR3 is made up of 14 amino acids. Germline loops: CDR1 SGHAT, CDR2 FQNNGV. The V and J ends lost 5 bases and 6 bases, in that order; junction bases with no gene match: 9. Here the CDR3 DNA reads TGTGCCAGCAGCCAGACTAGCCAGGGAAAGACCCAGTACTTC. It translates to CASSQTSQGKTQYF.

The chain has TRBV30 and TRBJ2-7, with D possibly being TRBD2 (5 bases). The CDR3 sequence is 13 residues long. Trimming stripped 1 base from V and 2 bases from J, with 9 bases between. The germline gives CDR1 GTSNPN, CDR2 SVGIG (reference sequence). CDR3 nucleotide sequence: TGTGCCTGGAGTGACCAGCGGACCTACGAGCAGTACTTC. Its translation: CAWSDQRTYEQYF.

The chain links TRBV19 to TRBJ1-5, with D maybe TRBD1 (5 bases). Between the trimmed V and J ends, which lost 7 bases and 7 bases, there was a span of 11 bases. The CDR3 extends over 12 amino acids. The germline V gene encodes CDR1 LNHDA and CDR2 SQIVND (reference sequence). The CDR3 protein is CASTGSGQPQHF. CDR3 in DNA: TGTGCCAGTACAGGGTCGGGGCAGCCCCAGCATTTT.

For the CDR3, the DNA is TGCGCCAGCAGCCAAGGACAGCTGAACACTGAAGCTTTCTTT. Encoded protein: CASSQGQLNTEAFF. V gene TRBV4-1 combines with J gene TRBJ1-1, with TRBD1 as a possible D gene (5 bases). Germline values: CDR1 MGHRA, CDR2 YSYEKL. V was clipped by 1 base and J by 0 bases, with 6 bases between them. The CDR3 covers 14 residues.

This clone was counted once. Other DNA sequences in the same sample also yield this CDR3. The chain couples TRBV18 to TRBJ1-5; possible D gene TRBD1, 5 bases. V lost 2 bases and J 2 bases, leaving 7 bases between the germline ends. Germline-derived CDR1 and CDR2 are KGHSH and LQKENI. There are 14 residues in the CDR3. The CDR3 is CASSPGTGNQPQHF. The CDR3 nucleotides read TGTGCCAGCTCACCAGGGACGGGCAATCAGCCCCAGCATTTT.

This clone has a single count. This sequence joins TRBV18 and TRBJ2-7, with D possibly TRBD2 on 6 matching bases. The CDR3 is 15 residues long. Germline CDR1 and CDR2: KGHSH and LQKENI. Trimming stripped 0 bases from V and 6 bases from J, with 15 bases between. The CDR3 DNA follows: TGTGCCAGCTCACCACCGGGTGGCGGGACTGGCGAGCAGTACTTC. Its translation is CASSPPGGGTGEQYF. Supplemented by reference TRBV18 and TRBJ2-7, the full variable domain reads NAGVMQNPRHLVRRRGQEARLRCSPMKGHSHVYWYRQLPEEGLKFMVYLQKENIIDESGMPKERFSAEFPKEGPSILRIQQVVRGDSAAYFCASSPPGGGTGEQYFGPGTRLTVT.

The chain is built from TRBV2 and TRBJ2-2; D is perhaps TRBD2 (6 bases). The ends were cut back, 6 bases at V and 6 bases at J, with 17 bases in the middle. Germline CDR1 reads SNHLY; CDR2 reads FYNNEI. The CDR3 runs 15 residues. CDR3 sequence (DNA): TGTGCCAGCAGGGGGCGGGACGTGGGTGCCGGGGAGCTGTTTTTT. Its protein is CASRGRDVGAGELFF.

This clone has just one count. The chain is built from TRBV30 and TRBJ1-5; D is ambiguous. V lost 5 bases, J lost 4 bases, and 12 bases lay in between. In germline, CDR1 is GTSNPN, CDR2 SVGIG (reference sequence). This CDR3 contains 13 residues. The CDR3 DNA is TGTGCCTGGTCCCCGGGTGGGAATCAGCCCCAGCATTTT. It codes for CAWSPGGNQPQHF.